This TCR beta chain was sequenced in a study of shared clonotypes between healthy human individuals. The CDR3 totals 13 residues. In germline, CDR1 is SNHLY, CDR2 FYNNEI. V shed 7 bases and J shed 1 base, with 10 bases lying between them. The table came from immunoSEQ multiplex PCR; TCRdb's copy has only in-frame clones and leaves some out. This sample carries roughly 2 million clones, roughly 95% of them seen once, and the ten largest clones take roughly 0.13%. For this clone: In the same sample, other DNA sequences code for this CDR3.

V and J are TRBV2 and TRBJ2-5; perhaps TRBD2 as D (7 bases). This TCR was sampled from a man younger than 35 in good health. Sequenced: naive CD4+ T cells sorted from blood. Subset denoted: CD45RA+ positively selected. CDR3 in DNA: TGTGCCAGCACGAGGGGGGGCCAAGAGACCCAGTACTTC. As protein: CASTRGGQETQYF.